Given below is one T cell receptor (beta chain) in context. The antigen remains unidentified. Here immunoSEQ multiplex PCR was the method, and the copy in TCRdb shows in-frame clones only, minus some. The sample carries around 76,000 clones, approximately 94% recorded once. The length of the CDR3 is 15 residues. Germline CDR1 is MNHNS and CDR2 is SASEGT. The V gene end was trimmed by 6 bases and the J gene end by 6 bases; junction bases not matched to a gene: 13. The sample belongs to a study of graft-versus-host responses after intestinal transplantation. The V gene is TRBV6-1, the J gene TRBJ2-7; TRBD2 aligns across 8 bases. This clonotype was obtained from a human donor who received an intestinal transplant. The starting material was unstimulated CD8+ T cells sorted from spleen or lymph node cells, obtained before intestinal transplant. The CDR3 region is CASRTPKAGVGEQYF. The CDR3 nucleotides are TGTGCCAGCAGAACTCCCAAAGCGGGAGTAGGCGAGCAGTACTTC.